These 10 T cell receptor beta chains were all obtained from the same sample, sequenced in a study of T cell responses to AZD1222 COVID-19 vaccine. Libraries were prepared by immunoSEQ multiplex PCR; TCRdb keeps only in-frame clonotypes and omits some of them. The table has tens of thousands of clones, over 70% seen once. The material sequenced was peripheral blood, taken on day 0 of AZD1222 vaccination. All receptors derive from an adult in good health.

The chain couples TRBV5-1 to TRBJ2-7, with D unresolved. Germline lookup yields CDR1 SGHRS and CDR2 YFSETQ. Trimming stripped 1 base from V and 2 bases from J, with 7 bases between. This CDR3 is built from 13 residues. The CDR3 spells CASSLNSPYEQYF. The CDR3 nucleotides are TGCGCCAGCAGCTTGAACAGCCCCTACGAGCAGTACTTC.

The J gene is TRBJ2-5, the V gene TRBV6-5; 9 bases line up with TRBD2. CDR3 size: 14 residues. Looked up from germline, CDR1 is MNHEY and CDR2 is SVGAGI. Germline trimming cut 6 bases from V and 4 bases from J; bases unmatched to any gene: 6. CDR3 residues: CASRALAGRETQYF. CDR3 coding DNA: TGTGCCAGCAGGGCCCTAGCGGGGCGAGAGACCCAGTACTTC.

This chain joins TRBV6-5 and TRBJ1-5; TRBD1 matches at 9 bases. This CDR3 is built from 15 residues. The trim removed 7 bases at V and 5 bases at J, leaving 9 bases unmatched. Per germline, CDR1 MNHEY and CDR2 SVGAGI. The CDR3 here is CASNLQGAQHQPQHF. As DNA, the CDR3 is TGTGCCAGCAATTTACAGGGGGCTCAGCATCAGCCCCAGCATTTT.

Written as DNA, the CDR3 is TGTGCCAGCAGCCAGGGTCGGGGGACCCCCACGGTGGAGACCCAGTACTTC. Protein sequence: CASSQGRGTPTVETQYF. The V and J genes are TRBV14 and TRBJ2-5, with D maybe TRBD2 (6 bases). Germline CDR1 and CDR2: SGHDN and FVKESK. V lost 3 bases, J lost 5 bases, and 22 bases lay in between. The length of the CDR3 is 17 residues.

The chain employs TRBV20-1 and TRBJ2-5; 8 bases match TRBD1. V trimming: 3 bases; J trimming: 10 bases; junction bases outside the gene matches: 16. This CDR3 is built from 15 residues. The V gene's germline CDR1 is DFQATT and CDR2 SNEGSKA (reference sequence). The CDR3 is CSASRDRRQERIQYF. CDR3 coding DNA: TGCAGTGCTAGTAGGGACAGGCGACAGGAACGGATCCAGTACTTC.

J is TRBJ2-3 and V is TRBV6-5; possibly TRBD1 for D (6 bases). The germline V and J ends were trimmed by 6 bases and 0 bases, with 13 bases remaining between them. The germline V gene has CDR1 MNHEY and CDR2 SVGAGI. The CDR3 spans 15 residues. CDR3 nucleotides: TGTGCCAGCAGGTTTGGTAGGGGGAGCACAGATACGCAGTATTTT. It specifies CASRFGRGSTDTQYF.

V gene TRBV5-1 combines with J gene TRBJ2-5; D tentatively fits TRBD1 or TRBD2 (6 bases each). There are 14 residues in the CDR3. The V and J ends lost 1 base and 3 bases respectively, with 10 bases between them. Germline CDR1 reads SGHRS; CDR2 reads YFSETQ. Written as DNA, the CDR3 is TGCGCCAGCAGCTTGCACGGGGGCGAAGAGACCCAGTACTTC. Protein: CASSLHGGEETQYF.

V usage is TRBV14 and J usage is TRBJ2-1; D gene ambiguous. Germline CDR1 reads SGHDN; CDR2 reads FVKESK. The CDR3 loop spans 13 amino acids. V was trimmed by 0 bases and J by 9 bases, leaving 9 bases between them. In DNA, the CDR3 is TGTGCCAGCAGCCAAGATGGGTGGGGTGAGCAGTTCTTC. Amino acids: CASSQDGWGEQFF.

The V and J genes are TRBV12-5 and TRBJ1-3, with 9 positions matching TRBD1. V was clipped by 3 bases and J by 4 bases; unmatched bases: 1. The germline gives CDR1 LGHNT, CDR2 FRNRAP. This CDR3 has 14 residues. As DNA, the CDR3 is TGTGCTAGTGGTTTCGGGACAGGGGGAAACACCATATATTTT. It codes for CASGFGTGGNTIYF.

Details on this clone: Other DNA sequences in this sample translate to the same CDR3. The chain employs TRBV24-1 and TRBJ2-1, with 8 bases identical to TRBD1. The CDR3 extends over 13 amino acids. Germline loops: CDR1 KGHDR, CDR2 SFDVKD. J lost 7 bases, V lost 2 bases, and 0 bases had no gene match. The CDR3: CATSDYRGNEQFF. Here the CDR3 DNA reads TGTGCCACCAGTGATTACAGGGGGAATGAGCAGTTCTTC.